The text below deals with one T cell receptor beta chain. The data were taken from a study of blood T cell repertoires in COVID-19. Germline V gene lookup returns CDR1 LNHDA and CDR2 SQIVND (reference sequence). This CDR3 has 15 residues. V shed 5 bases and J 7 bases; nucleotides not matched to a gene: 10. In the authors' methods: Cell counts per sample came from amplifying reference gene primers. Generated by immunoSEQ multiplex PCR, the TCRdb table keeps only in-frame clones and is missing some. V, J and clone size are taken as reported in that table, and D and trimming were inferred from the DNA itself. The table includes almost 400,000 clones, more than 75% detected once. Participant age was roughly 18 to 95 years, and participants resided in fewer than 30 US areas.

This receptor was taken from a woman aged 25 to 39 with acute COVID-19. Sequenced sample: PBMCs or T cells enriched from blood (not recorded which). The chain carries TRBV19 and TRBJ2-5, with 10 positions matching TRBD2. The CDR3 nucleotides read TGTGCCAGTAGTGAGATGGTAGCGGGGGGTGTGACCCAGTACTTC. The encoded protein is CASSEMVAGGVTQYF.